The present entry profiles one T cell receptor (beta chain) with its context. This record belongs to a study of blood T cell repertoires in COVID-19. Background on the study: Some COVID-19 samples were acute and others convalescent; all came from the United States, Italy and Spain.

CDR1 SGHRS and CDR2 YFSETQ come from the germline V gene. This CDR3 has 15 residues. V lost 0 bases, J lost 2 bases, and 11 bases lay in between. Assay used: immunoSEQ multiplex PCR; TCRdb lists only in-frame clones, some missing. Among about 150,000 clones listed, about 85% were seen once. The TCR was taken from a man in his fifties or sixties with COVID-19, enrolled during active disease. Sequencing was done on a sample of peripheral blood. The V gene is TRBV5-1, the J gene TRBJ1-2; D gene uncertain. For the CDR3, the DNA is TGCGCCAGCAGCTTGGACAGATCTTCAAACTATGGCTACACCTTC. Its translation is CASSLDRSSNYGYTF.